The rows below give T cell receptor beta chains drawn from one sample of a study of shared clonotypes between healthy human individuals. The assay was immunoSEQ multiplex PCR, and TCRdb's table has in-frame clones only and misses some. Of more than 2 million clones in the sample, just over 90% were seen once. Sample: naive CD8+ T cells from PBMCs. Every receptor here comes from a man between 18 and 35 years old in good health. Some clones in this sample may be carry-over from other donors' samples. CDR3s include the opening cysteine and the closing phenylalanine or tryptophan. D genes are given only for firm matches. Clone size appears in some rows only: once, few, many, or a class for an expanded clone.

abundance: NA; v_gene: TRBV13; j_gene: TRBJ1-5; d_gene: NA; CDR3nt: TGTGCCAGCAGCCAGGGGAGTCAGCCCCAGCATTTT; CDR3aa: CASSQGSQPQHF
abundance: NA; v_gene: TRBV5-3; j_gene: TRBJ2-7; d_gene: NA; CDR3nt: TGTGCCAGCCCACCAGGGATATCGAGCTCCTACGAGCAGTACTTC; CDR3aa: CASPPGISSSYEQYF
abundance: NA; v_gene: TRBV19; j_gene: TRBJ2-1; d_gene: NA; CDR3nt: TGTGCCAGTAGAAGTAGCTGGGAATACAATGAGCAGTTCTTC; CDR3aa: CASRSSWEYNEQFF
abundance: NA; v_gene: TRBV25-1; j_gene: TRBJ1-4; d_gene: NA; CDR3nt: TGTGCCAGCAGTGAATTTGTGTCAGGGAAACTGTATGAAAAACTGTTTTTT; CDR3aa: CASSEFVSGKLYEKLFF
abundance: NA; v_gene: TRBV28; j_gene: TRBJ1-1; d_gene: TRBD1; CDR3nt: TGTGCCAGCAGTTCTTACGTGCTCAACAGGGGGCGATTTTCGACCGAAGCTTTCTTT; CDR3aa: CASSSYVLNRGRFSTEAFF
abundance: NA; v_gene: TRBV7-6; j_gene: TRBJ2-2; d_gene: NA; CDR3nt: TGTGCCAGCAGCTTAGATCGGGCTGATATGAACACCGGGGAGCTGTTTTTT; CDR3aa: CASSLDRADMNTGELFF
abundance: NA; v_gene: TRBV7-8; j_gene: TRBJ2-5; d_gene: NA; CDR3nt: TGTGCCAGCAGCCCCATAGTTTGGGAGACCCAGTACTTC; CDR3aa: CASSPIVWETQYF
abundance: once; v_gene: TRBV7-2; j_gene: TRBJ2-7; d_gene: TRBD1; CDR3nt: TGTGCCAGCAGCTTACCCCCAGGGGGCTTAGGGCAGTACTTC; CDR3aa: CASSLPPGGLGQYF
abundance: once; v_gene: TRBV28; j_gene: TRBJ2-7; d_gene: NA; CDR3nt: TGTGCCAGCAGACCTCTGGGCAGAGGAAGCTCCTACGAGCAGTACTTC; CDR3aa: CASRPLGRGSSYEQYF
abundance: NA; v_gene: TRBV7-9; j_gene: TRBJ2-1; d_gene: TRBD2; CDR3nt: TGTGCCAGCAGCTTAGTAGCGGGAGATGTAAATGAGCAGTTCTTC; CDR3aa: CASSLVAGDVNEQFF
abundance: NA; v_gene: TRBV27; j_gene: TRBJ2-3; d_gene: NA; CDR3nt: TGTGCCAGCAGTTTCGGAACGGAGGATACGCAGTATTTT; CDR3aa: CASSFGTEDTQYF
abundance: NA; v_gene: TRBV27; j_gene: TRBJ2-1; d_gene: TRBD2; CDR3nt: TGTGCCAGCAGAGGGACTAGTCTCGATGAGCAGTTCTTC; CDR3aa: CASRGTSLDEQFF
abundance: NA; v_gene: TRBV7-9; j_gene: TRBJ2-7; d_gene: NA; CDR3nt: TGTGCCAGCAGCCCGGGACAACCCTACGAGCAGTACTTC; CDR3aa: CASSPGQPYEQYF
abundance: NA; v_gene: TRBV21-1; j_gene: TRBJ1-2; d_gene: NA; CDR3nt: TGTGCCAGCAGCAACGGGGACAGCCCCAACTATGGCTACACCTTC; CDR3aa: CASSNGDSPNYGYTF
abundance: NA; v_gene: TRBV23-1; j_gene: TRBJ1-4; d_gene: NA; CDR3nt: TGCGCCAGCAGTCAATCGCCAGGGTGGAATGAAAAACTGTTTTTT; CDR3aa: CASSQSPGWNEKLFF
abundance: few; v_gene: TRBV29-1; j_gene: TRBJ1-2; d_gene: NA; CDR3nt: TGCAGCGCCCCGGCAGGAGGACAAGGCTACACCTTC; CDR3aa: CSAPAGGQGYTF
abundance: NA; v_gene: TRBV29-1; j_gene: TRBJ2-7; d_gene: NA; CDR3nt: TGCAGCGTCAGGGACGGGAGCTCCTACGAGCAGTACTTC; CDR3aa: CSVRDGSSYEQYF
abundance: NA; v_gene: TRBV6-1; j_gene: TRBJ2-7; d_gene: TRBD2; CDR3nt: TGTGCCAGCAGTGAAATCTCAACTAGCGGGAGCTACGAGCAGTACTTC; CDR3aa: CASSEISTSGSYEQYF
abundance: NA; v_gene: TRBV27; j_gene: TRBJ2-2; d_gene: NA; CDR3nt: TGTGCCATCGGGAGCAGGGCGCGAGGGAACACCGGGGAGCTGTTTTTT; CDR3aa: CAIGSRARGNTGELFF
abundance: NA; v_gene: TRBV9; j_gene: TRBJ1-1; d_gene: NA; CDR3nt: TGTGCCAGCAGTGGCCATCCGAACACTGAAGCTTTCTTT; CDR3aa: CASSGHPNTEAFF
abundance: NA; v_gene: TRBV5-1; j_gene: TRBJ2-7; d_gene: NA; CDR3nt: TGCGCCAGCAGCTCCTCCGGGGACTTCTCCTACGAGCAGTACTTC; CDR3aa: CASSSSGDFSYEQYF
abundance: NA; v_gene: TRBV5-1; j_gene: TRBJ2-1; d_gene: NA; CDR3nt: TGCGCCAGCAGCTCGGCCTACAATGAGCAGTTCTTC; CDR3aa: CASSSAYNEQFF
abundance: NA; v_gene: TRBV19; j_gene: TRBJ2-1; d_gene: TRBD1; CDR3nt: TGTGCCAGTAGGGACCGGGACAGGGGATACAATGAGCAGTTCTTC; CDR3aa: CASRDRDRGYNEQFF
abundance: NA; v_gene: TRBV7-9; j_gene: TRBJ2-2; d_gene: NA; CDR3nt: TGTGCCAGCAGCTTATTTCGCGGTCGGGCGAACACCGGGGAGCTGTTTTTT; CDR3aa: CASSLFRGRANTGELFF
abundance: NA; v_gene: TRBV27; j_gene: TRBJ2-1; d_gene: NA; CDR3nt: TGTGCCAGCGTCGCGACCGGGTTATACAATGAGCAGTTCTTC; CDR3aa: CASVATGLYNEQFF
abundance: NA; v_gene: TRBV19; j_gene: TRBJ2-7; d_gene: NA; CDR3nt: TGTGCCAGTAGTATCAGGGGACGGACCTACGAGCAGTACTTC; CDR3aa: CASSIRGRTYEQYF
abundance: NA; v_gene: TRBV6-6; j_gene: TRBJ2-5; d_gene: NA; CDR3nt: TGTGCCAGCGCCAGGGACGAGGAAGAGACCCAGTACTTC; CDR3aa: CASARDEEETQYF
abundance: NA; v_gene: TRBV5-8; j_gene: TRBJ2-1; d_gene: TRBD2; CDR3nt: TGTGCCAGCAGCCTGGAGAGCGGGGCGGCCTCACGAAGCCTCTACAATGAGCAGTTCTTC; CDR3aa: CASSLESGAASRSLYNEQFF
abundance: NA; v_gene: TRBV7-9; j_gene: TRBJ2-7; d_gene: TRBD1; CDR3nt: TGTGCCAGCAGCCGACCGGGACAGGGAGGGTACGAGCAGTACTTC; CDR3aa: CASSRPGQGGYEQYF